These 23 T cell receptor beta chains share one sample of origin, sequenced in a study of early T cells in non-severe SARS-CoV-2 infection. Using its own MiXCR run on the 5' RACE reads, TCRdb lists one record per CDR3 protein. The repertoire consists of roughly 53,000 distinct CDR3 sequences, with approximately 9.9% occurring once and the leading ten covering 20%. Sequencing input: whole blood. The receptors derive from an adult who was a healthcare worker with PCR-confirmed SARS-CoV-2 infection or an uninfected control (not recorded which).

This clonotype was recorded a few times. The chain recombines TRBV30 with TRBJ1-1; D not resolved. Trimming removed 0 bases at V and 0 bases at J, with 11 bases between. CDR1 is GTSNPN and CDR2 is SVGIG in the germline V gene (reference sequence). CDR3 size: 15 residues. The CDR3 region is CAWSVPGTMNTEAFF. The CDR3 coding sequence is TGTGCCTGGAGTGTACCCGGAACCATGAACACTGAAGCTTTCTTT.

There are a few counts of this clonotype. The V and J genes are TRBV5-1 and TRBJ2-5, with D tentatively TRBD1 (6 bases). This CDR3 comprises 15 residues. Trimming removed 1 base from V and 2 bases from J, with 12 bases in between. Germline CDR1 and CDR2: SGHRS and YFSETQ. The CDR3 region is CASSLIGQSQETQYF. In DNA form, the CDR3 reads TGCGCCAGCAGCTTGATAGGACAGTCACAAGAGACCCAGTACTTC.

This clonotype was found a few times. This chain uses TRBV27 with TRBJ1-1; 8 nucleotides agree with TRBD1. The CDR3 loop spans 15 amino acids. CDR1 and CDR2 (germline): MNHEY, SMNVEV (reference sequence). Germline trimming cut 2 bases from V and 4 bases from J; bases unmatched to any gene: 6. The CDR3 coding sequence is TGTGCCAGCAGTTTAAGTACAGGGGGTAGCACTGAAGCTTTCTTT. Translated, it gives CASSLSTGGSTEAFF.

The CDR3 nucleotides are TGCGCCAGCAGCCCCGGACAATTATACGAGCAGTACTTC. As protein: CASSPGQLYEQYF. V is TRBV5-1 and J is TRBJ2-7, with D possibly TRBD1 on 5 matching bases. The V gene lost 4 bases and the J gene lost 4 bases, with 12 bases spanning the gap. Germline CDR1 and CDR2: SGHRS and YFSETQ. This CDR3 comprises 13 residues.

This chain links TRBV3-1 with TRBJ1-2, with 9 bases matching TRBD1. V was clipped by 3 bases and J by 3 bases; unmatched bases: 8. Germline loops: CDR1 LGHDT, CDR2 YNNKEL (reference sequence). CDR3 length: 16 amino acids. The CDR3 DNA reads TGTGCCAGCAGCCATACCGGGACAGGGTCGTACTATGGCTACACCTTC. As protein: CASSHTGTGSYYGYTF.

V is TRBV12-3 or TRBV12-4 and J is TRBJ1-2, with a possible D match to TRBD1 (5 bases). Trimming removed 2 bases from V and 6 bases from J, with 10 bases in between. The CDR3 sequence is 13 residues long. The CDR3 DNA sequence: TGTGCCAGCAGTTTACAGGGATCCGATGGCTACACCTTC. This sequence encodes CASSLQGSDGYTF.

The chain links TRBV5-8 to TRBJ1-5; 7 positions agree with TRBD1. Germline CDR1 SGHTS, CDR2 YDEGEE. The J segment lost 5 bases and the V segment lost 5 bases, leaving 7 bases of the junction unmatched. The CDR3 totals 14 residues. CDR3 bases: TGTGCCAGCAGATCGGGACAGCCCCATCAGCCCCAGCATTTT. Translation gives CASRSGQPHQPQHF. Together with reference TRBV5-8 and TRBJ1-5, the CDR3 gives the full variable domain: EAGVTQSPTHLIKTRGQQATLRCSPISGHTSVYWYQQALGLGLQFLLWYDEGEERNRGNFPPRFSGRQFPNYSSELNVNALELEDSALYLCASRSGQPHQPQHFGDGTRLSIL.

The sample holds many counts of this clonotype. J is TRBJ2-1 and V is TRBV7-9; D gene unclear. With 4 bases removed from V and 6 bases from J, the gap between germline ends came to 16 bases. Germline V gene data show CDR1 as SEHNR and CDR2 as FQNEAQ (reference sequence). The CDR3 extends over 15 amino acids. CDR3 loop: CASSYSLLLTNEQFF. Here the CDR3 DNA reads TGTGCCAGCAGCTACTCCCTCTTATTAACCAATGAGCAGTTCTTC.

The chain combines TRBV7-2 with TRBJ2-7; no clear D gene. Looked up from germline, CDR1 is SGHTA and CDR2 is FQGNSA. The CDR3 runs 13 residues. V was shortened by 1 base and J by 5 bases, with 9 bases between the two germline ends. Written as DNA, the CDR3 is TGTGCCAGCAGCTTAGGAGTTTTCAACGAGCAGTACTTC. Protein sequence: CASSLGVFNEQYF. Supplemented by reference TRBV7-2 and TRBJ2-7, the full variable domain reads GAGVSQSPSNKVTEKGKDVELRCDPISGHTALYWYRQSLGQGLEFLIYFQGNSAPDKSGLPSDRFSAERTGGSVSTLTIQRTQQEDSAVYLCASSLGVFNEQYFGPGTRLTVT.

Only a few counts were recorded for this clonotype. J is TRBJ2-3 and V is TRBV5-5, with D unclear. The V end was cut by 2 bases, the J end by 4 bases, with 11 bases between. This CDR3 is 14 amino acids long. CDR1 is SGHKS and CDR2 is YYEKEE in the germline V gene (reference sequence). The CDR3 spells CASSFASEADTQYF. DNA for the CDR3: TGTGCCAGCAGCTTTGCCTCAGAAGCAGATACGCAGTATTTT.

The chain's CDR3 is CASSLEGGYEQFF. CDR3 bases: TGTGCCAGCAGCTTAGAGGGGGGCTATGAGCAGTTCTTC. This chain connects TRBV7-3 to TRBJ2-1; perhaps D is TRBD1 or TRBD2 (6 bases each). Trimming shortened V by 2 bases and J by 8 bases, and 10 bases separated the two germline ends. This CDR3 is 13 amino acids long. Germline V gene sequence: CDR1 SGHTA, CDR2 FQGTGA.

The CDR3 spells CASSSQGGIGNTEAFF. CDR3 bases: TGTGCCAGCAGCTCACAGGGAGGGATCGGAAACACTGAAGCTTTCTTT. The chain is built from TRBV7-3 and TRBJ1-1; D is perhaps TRBD1 (6 bases). Germline V gives CDR1 SGHTA, CDR2 FQGTGA. The CDR3 covers 16 residues. Trimming stripped 4 bases from V and 2 bases from J, with 17 bases between.

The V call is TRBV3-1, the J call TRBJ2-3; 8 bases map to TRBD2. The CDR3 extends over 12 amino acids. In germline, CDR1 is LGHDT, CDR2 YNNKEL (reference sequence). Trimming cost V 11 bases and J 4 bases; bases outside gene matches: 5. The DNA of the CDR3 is TGTGCCTCGTCGGGAGGGCCAGATACGCAGTATTTT. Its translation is CASSGGPDTQYF.

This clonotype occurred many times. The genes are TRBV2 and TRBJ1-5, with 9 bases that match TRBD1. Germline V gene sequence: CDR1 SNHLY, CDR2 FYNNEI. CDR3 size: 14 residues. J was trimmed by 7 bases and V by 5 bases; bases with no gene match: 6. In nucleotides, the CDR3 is TGTGCCAGCAGTTTTACAGGGGGCGGGCAGCCCCAGCATTTT. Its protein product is CASSFTGGGQPQHF.

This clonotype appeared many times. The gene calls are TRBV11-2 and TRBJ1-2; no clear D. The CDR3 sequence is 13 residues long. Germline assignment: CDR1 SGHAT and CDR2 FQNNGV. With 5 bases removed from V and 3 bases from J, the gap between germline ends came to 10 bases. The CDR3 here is CASSPGGHYGYTF. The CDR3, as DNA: TGTGCCAGCAGCCCCGGCGGACACTATGGCTACACCTTC.

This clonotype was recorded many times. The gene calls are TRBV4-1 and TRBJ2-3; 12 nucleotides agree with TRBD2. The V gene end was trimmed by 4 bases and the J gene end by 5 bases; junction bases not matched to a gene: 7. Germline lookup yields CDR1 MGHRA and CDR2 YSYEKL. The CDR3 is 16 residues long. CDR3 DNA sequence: TGCGCCAGCAGCCGTTCTAGCGGGGGGGCCGAAGATACGCAGTATTTT. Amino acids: CASSRSSGGAEDTQYF.

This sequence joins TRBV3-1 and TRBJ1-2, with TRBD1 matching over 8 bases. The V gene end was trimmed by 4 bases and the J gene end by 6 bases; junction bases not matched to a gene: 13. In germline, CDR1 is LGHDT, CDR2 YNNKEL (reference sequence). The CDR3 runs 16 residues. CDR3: CASSRAGRGQANGYTF. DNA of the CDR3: TGTGCCAGCAGCCGCGCCGGAAGGGGACAGGCAAATGGCTACACCTTC.

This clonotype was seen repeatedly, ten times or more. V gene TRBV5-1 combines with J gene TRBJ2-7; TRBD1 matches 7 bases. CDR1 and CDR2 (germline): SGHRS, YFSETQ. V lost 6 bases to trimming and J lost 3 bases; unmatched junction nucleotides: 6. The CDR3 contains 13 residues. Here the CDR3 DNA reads TGCGCCAGCACCGGGACAGAGAGCTACGAGCAGTACTTC. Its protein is CASTGTESYEQYF. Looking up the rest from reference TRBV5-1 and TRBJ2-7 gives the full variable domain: KAGVTQTPRYLIKTRGQQVTLSCSPISGHRSVSWYQQTPGQGLQFLFEYFSETQRNKGNFPGRFSGRQFSNSRSEMNVSTLELGDSALYLCASTGTESYEQYFGPGTRLTVT.

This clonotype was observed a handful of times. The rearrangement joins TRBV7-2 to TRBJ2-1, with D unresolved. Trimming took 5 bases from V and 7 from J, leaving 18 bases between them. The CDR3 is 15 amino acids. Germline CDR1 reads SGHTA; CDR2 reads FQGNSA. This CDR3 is CASSPQPLAGNEQFF. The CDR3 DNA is TGTGCCAGCAGCCCCCAACCGCTCGCTGGAAATGAGCAGTTCTTC.

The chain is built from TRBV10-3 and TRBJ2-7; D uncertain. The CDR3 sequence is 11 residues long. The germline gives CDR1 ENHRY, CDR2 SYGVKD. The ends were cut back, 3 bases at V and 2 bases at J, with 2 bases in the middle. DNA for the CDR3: TGTGCCATCAGTGATACCTACGAGCAGTACTTC. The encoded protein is CAISDTYEQYF.

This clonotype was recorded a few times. CDR3 loop: CASSVDRDHTGELFF. CDR3 DNA: TGCGCCAGCAGCGTCGACAGGGACCACACCGGGGAGCTGTTTTTT. The chain employs TRBV5-1 and TRBJ2-2; 7 bases are a match to TRBD1. The CDR3 consists of 15 residues. The V segment lost 4 bases and the J segment 3 bases; nucleotides outside the gene matches: 6. Germline V lookup: CDR1 SGHRS, CDR2 YFSETQ.

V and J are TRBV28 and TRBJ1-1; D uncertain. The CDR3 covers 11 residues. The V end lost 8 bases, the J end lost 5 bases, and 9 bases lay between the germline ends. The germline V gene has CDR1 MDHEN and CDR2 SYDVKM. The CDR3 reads CASGARTEAFF. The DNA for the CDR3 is TGTGCCAGCGGAGCGAGAACTGAAGCTTTCTTT.

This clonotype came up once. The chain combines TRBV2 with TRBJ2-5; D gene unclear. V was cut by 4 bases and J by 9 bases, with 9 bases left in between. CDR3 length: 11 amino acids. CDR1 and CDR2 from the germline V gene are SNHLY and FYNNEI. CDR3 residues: CASSAETAQYF. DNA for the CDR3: TGTGCCAGCAGTGCAGAGACGGCCCAGTACTTC.